This T cell receptor beta chain derives from a study of T cell changes during pregnancy in multiple sclerosis. Germline V gene lookup returns CDR1 SGHNT and CDR2 YYREEE (reference sequence). The V gene lost 0 bases and the J gene lost 4 bases, with 13 bases spanning the gap. The CDR3 extends over 15 amino acids. The method was immunoSEQ multiplex PCR; TCRdb's version includes in-frame clones alone and lacks a portion of them. Counted here are about 69,000 clones, approximately 92% occurring once; the ten biggest clones make up under 2%. This receptor was obtained from a female donor in good health, enrolled as a control in a pregnancy study. The material was peripheral blood, obtained in the third trimester of pregnancy. The V and J genes are TRBV5-4 and TRBJ2-5, with D possibly matching TRBD2 (6 bases). CDR3 coding DNA: TGTGCCAGCAGCTTGGCCGTCGGCGGGATAGAGACCCAGTACTTC. Protein: CASSLAVGGIETQYF.